A single sample is the source of the 6 T cell receptor beta chains below, sequenced in a study of regulatory T cells in long-lasting Graves disease. Stated time point: newly diagnosed GD, antithyroid drugs for less than 3 months. RNA isolated from PBMCs was used to make the TCR library. For TCR beta, libraries came from iRepertoire HTBI primers and Arm-PCR of CDR3 regions. TCRdb reprocessed the multiplex PCR reads with MiXCR, giving one entry per CDR3 protein. The table shows some 490,000 distinct CDR3 sequences, with 12% occurring only once. The sample was also reused in another study, on T cells in Graves' hyperthyroidism and ophthalmopathy.

This material consisted of peripheral blood mononuclear cells (PBMCs), taken at new diagnosis, from a patient treated with antithyroid drugs. The receptor source for this set is a woman in her 30s with Graves disease.

This clonotype was found many times. This chain uses TRBV11-2 with TRBJ2-5; 7 bases match TRBD2. The V segment lost 5 bases and the J segment 4 bases; nucleotides outside the gene matches: 13. CDR1 and CDR2 from the germline V gene are SGHAT and FQNNGV. This CDR3 is built from 16 residues. For the CDR3, the DNA is TGTGCCAGCAGCCGTGGCCGAGCGGGATTCGGAGAGACCCAGTACTTC. Protein: CASSRGRAGFGETQYF.

This clonotype was detected many times. The J gene is TRBJ2-1, the V gene TRBV28; D is uncertain. The CDR3 runs to 12 residues. Trimming stripped 6 bases from V and 5 bases from J, with 8 bases between. The germline gives CDR1 MDHEN, CDR2 SYDVKM. As DNA, the CDR3 is TGTGCCAGCAGCTTAGCAAACAATGAGCAGTTCTTC. This encodes CASSLANNEQFF. Full variable domain (rest looked up from reference TRBV28 and TRBJ2-1): DVKVTQSSRYLVKRTGEKVFLECVQDMDHENMFWYRQDPGLGLRLIYFSYDVKMKEKGDIPEGYSVSREKKERFSLILESASTNQTSMYLCASSLANNEQFFGPGTRLTVL.

At least ten counts were recorded for this clonotype. The chain recombines TRBV7-2 with TRBJ2-6; no reliable D call. This CDR3 spans 15 amino acids. Deletions cut 5 bases from V and 0 bases from J, with 8 bases between. In germline, CDR1 is SGHTA, CDR2 FQGNSA. As DNA, the CDR3 is TGTGCCAGCAGCCACAGTGGCTCTGGGGCCAACGTCCTGACTTTC. This encodes CASSHSGSGANVLTF.

This clonotype occurred many times. The genes are TRBV28 and TRBJ2-1; a weak D match, TRBD1 (6 bases). This CDR3 region has 16 residues. V was clipped by 3 bases and J by 6 bases, with 18 bases between them. The germline V gene encodes CDR1 MDHEN and CDR2 SYDVKM. This CDR3 reads CASSLSIGRGANEQFF. The CDR3 DNA follows: TGTGCCAGCAGTTTGAGTATCGGCAGGGGAGCCAATGAGCAGTTCTTC.

In this sample, this clonotype turned up many times. The chain employs TRBV2 and TRBJ1-2, with a weak D call TRBD1 (5 bases). Per the germline V gene, CDR1 is SNHLY and CDR2 is FYNNEI. Deletions cut 5 bases from V and 0 bases from J, with 10 bases between. The CDR3 covers 14 residues. CDR3 region: CASSFSGANYGYTF. The DNA for the CDR3 is TGTGCCAGCAGTTTTTCGGGGGCTAACTATGGCTACACCTTC.

This clonotype showed up many times. V and J are TRBV3-1 and TRBJ2-7; perhaps TRBD1 as D (6 bases). V was shortened by 4 bases and J by 3 bases, with 10 bases between the two germline ends. Looked up from germline, CDR1 is LGHDT and CDR2 is YNNKEL (reference sequence). This CDR3 is built from 13 residues. This CDR3 is CASSRQVGYEQYF. DNA of the CDR3: TGTGCCAGCAGCCGACAGGTTGGCTACGAGCAGTACTTC.